A selection of T cell receptor beta chains follows, all from one sample in a study of blood T cell repertoires in COVID-19. Repertoires were generated with immunoSEQ multiplex PCR, while TCRdb's copy carries only in-frame clones and drops some. The sample contains 140,000 to 150,000 clones, approximately 89% of which appear only once. Sequenced material: peripheral blood. The origin of the receptors is a human donor in a cohort sampled during active COVID-19. Both conserved end residues are part of each CDR3.

TRBV7-2	TRBJ2-7	CASSLEGLGTPSF
TRBV11-2	TRBJ2-2	CASSWTGGAPGELFF
TRBV7-2	TRBJ2-3	CASSSWQATDTQYF
TRBV19	TRBJ1-1	CASSIDGLAGMNTEAFF
TRBV18	TRBJ1-6	CASSPPGHYSPLHF
TRBV3-1/TRBV3-2	TRBJ1-6	CASSQTTGYNSPLHF
TRBV29-1	TRBJ1-1	CSAATGGRWTEAFF
TRBV27	TRBJ1-2	CASSLSGTGHGYTF
TRBV18	TRBJ2-5	CASSPGLAQETQYF
TRBV19	TRBJ1-1	CASSIQRTAEAFF
TRBV29-1	TRBJ2-7	CSVGRGEEQYF
TRBV4-1	TRBJ2-7	CASSQERGDPYYYEQYF
TRBV5-8	TRBJ1-6	CASSLRGNSPLHF
TRBV11-2	TRBJ2-5	CASSLRETQYF
TRBV6-5	TRBJ1-2	CASSPDRGYYGYTF
TRBV7-9	TRBJ1-3	CASSLKDRGTGNTIYF
TRBV7-6	TRBJ2-3	CASSIPTGTQYF
TRBV23-1	TRBJ2-5	CASSRPLSGAQYF
TRBV19	TRBJ1-4	CASSITGQARKKLFF
TRBV24-1	TRBJ2-1	CATSDPRDNEQFF
TRBV7-3	TRBJ2-4	CASSLSPSGAKNIQYF
TRBV5-1	TRBJ2-3	CASSFSGGAADTQYF
TRBV5-1	TRBJ1-4	CASSPGQGGEKLFF
TRBV9	TRBJ1-2	CASSGGGAYYGYTF
TRBV5-6	TRBJ2-1	CASSLLRGGYNEQFF
TRBV18	TRBJ1-1	CASSPTRDGNTEAFF
TRBV19	TRBJ1-4	CASSKRTGTATNEKLFF
TRBV30	TRBJ2-1	CAWSATGLAGTDEQFF
TRBV19	TRBJ2-3	CASSIRSGLGSGTDTQYF
TRBV5-4	TRBJ1-2	CASSQTGDYGYTF
TRBV9	TRBJ2-2	CASSLRGRGELFF
TRBV30	TRBJ1-1	CAWGGDRVAGTEAFF
TRBV4-1	TRBJ1-2	CASSQDSLDRVYGYTF
TRBV30	TRBJ1-3	CAWSHSGVGNTIYF
TRBV10-1	TRBJ1-1	CASSEGTGGITEAFF
TRBV4-2	TRBJ2-1	CASSQDSGGANEQFF
TRBV3-1/TRBV3-2	TRBJ1-4	CASSRYRGGSEKLFF
TRBV10-2	TRBJ2-1	CASNRDGSSYNEQFF
TRBV11-2	TRBJ2-3	CASSQASGGVDTQYF
TRBV6-5	TRBJ1-6	CASSYHPDRDNSPLHF
TRBV7-3	TRBJ1-2	CASSLMGRGDYGYTF
TRBV18	TRBJ1-1	CASSPNLETEAFF
TRBV3-1/TRBV3-2	TRBJ2-7	CASSPTPGYEQYF
TRBV18	TRBJ2-6	CASSPPRGGPGANVLTF
TRBV4-1	TRBJ1-5	CASSAFGQPQHF
TRBV10-3	TRBJ2-7	CAISGQTSGGAYEQYF
TRBV2	TRBJ1-5	CASTQGGYYSQPQHF
TRBV9	TRBJ2-2	CASSPDTGVWELFF
TRBV18	TRBJ2-2	CASSPPAGTGELFF
TRBV11-2	TRBJ1-2	CASSSLTGIGYTF
TRBV5-4	TRBJ1-2	CASSPAGYGYTF
TRBV9	TRBJ2-5	CASSRASGGNQETQYF